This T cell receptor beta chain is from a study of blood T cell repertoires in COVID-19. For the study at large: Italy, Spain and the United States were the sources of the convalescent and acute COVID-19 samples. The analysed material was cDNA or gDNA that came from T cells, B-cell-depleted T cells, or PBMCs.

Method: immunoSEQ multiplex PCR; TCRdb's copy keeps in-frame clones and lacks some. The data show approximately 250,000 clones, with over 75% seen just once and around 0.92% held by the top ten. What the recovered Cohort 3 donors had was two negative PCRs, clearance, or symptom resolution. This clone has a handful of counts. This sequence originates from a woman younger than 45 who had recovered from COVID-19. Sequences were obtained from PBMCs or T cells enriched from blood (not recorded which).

DNA of the CDR3: TGTGCCAGCAGGGGTCGACTGAGTACTCGCACAGATACGCAGTATTTT. Protein product: CASRGRLSTRTDTQYF. The chain links TRBV2 to TRBJ2-3, with D unresolved. This CDR3 is built from 16 residues. Germline assignment: CDR1 SNHLY and CDR2 FYNNEI. Trimming cost V 6 bases and J 1 base, with 17 bases left between them.